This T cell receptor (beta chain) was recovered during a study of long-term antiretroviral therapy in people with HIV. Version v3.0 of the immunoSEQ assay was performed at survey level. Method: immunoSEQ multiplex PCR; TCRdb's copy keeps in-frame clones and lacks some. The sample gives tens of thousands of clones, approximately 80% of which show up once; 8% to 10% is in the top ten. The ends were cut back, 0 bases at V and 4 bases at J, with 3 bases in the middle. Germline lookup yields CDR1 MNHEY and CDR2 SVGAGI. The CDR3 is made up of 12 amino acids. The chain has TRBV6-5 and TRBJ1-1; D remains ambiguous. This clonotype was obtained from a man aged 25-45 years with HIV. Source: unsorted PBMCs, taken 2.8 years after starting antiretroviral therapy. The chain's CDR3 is CASSYSATEAFF. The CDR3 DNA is TGTGCCAGCAGTTACTCCGCCACTGAAGCTTTCTTT.